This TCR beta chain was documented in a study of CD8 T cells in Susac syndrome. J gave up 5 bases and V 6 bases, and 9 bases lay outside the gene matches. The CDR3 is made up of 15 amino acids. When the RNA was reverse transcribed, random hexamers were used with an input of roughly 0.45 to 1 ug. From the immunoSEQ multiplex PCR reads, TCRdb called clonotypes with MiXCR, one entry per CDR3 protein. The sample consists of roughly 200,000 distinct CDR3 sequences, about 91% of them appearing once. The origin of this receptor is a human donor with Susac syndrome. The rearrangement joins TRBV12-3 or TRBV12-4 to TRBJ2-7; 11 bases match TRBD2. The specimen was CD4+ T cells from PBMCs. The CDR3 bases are TGTGCCAGCAGCTTTTATACTAGCGGGAGAAACGAGCAGTACTTC. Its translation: CASSFYTSGRNEQYF.